This T cell receptor beta chain comes out of a study of CD8+ T cells in alopecia areata. Study information: Treatment comprised oral tofacitinib, 5 to 10 mg twice daily, in treated patients. For treated patients, severity scores reflected the percentage of scalp area affected.

Findings and limits, study-wide: Clonality in lesional scalp, especially alopecia totalis/universalis, exceeded that of normal scalp. Numerous clones, expanded in lesions, remained in scalp and blood during tofacitinib.

Treatment indicated: oral pan-JAK inhibitor, 5-10 mg twice daily. In germline, CDR1 is GTSNPN, CDR2 SVGIG (reference sequence). J gave up 4 bases and V 2 bases, and 2 bases lay outside the gene matches. The CDR3 extends over 13 amino acids. Comment on this clone: Its antigen is currently unknown.

Extracted from the samples, RNA was reverse transcribed into cDNA to serve as the sequencing template. Produced via immunoSEQ multiplex PCR; TCRdb's table is partial and in-frame only. The profile shows 150,000 to 200,000 clones, 50% to 70% of them singletons. V is TRBV30 and J is TRBJ1-5, with 7 positions matching TRBD1. The material sequenced was CD4+ T cells sorted from blood, taken at approximately week 50, from a patient treated with tofacitinib. This TCR came from a human donor with alopecia areata. The CDR3: CAWSNRGNQPQHF. DNA for the CDR3: TGTGCCTGGAGTAACAGGGGAAATCAGCCCCAGCATTTT.